This TCR beta chain was recorded in a study of neoadjuvant anti-PD-1 for oral cavity cancer. This table comes from immunoSEQ multiplex PCR, and its TCRdb copy is limited to in-frame clones, with some not included. The table has around 13,000 clones, just under 75% seen once. The CDR3 extends over 14 amino acids. CDR1 and CDR2 from the germline V gene are SGHTS and YDEGEE. V lost 1 base, J lost 5 bases, and 11 bases lay in between. As to time point: after neoadjuvant nivolumab, at surgical resection. The TCR comes from a person aged 35-80 years with oral cavity squamous cell carcinoma. The chain recombines TRBV5-8 with TRBJ2-3, with D perhaps assigned TRBD1 or TRBD2 (7 bases each). The sample here was PBMCs, taken after nivolumab (anti-PD-1) treatment. The CDR3 DNA reads TGTGCCAGCAGCTTGCAGGGGGGGATAGATACGCAGTATTTT. Protein: CASSLQGGIDTQYF.